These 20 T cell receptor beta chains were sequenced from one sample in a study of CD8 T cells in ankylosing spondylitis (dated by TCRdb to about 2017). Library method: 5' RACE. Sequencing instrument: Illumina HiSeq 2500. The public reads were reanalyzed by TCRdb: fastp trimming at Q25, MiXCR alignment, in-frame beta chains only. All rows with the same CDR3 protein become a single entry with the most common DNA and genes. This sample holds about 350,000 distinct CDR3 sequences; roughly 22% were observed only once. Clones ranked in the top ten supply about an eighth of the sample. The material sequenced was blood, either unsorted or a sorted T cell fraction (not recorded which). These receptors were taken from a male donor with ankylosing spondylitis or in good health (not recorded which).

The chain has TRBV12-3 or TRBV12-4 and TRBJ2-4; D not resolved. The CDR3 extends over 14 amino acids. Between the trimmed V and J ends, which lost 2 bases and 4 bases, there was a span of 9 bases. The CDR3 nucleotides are TGTGCCAGCAGTTTAACCCCTAATAAAAACATTCAGTACTTC. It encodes CASSLTPNKNIQYF.

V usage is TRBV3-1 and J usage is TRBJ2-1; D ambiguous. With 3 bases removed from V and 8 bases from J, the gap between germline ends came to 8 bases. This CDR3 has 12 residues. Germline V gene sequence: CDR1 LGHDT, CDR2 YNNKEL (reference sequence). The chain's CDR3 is CASSQMSDEQFF. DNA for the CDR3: TGTGCCAGCAGCCAGATGAGCGATGAGCAGTTCTTC.

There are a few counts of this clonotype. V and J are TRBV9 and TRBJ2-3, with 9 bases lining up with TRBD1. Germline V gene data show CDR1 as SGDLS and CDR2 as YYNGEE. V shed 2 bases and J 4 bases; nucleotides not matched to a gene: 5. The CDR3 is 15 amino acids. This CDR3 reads CASSVAGTGSDTQYF. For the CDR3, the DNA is TGTGCCAGCAGCGTCGCCGGGACAGGGTCAGATACGCAGTATTTT.

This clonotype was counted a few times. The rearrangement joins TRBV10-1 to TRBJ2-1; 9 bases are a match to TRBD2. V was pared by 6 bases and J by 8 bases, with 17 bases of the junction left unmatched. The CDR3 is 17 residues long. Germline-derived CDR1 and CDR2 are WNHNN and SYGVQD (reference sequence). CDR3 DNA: TGCGCCAGCAGAGACTGGACCGGGACTAGCTCAGACGATGAGCAGTTCTTC. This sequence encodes CASRDWTGTSSDDEQFF.

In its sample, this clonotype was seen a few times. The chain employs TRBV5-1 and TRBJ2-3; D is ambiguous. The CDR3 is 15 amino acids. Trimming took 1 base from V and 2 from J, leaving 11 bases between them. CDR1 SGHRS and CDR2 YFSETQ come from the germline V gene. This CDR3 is CASSLWLKDTDTQYF. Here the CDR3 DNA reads TGCGCCAGCAGCTTGTGGTTGAAGGACACAGATACGCAGTATTTT.

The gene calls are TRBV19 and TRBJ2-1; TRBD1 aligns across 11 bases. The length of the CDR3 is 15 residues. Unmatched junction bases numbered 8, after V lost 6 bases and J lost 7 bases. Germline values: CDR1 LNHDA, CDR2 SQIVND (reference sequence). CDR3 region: CASSRDRGWGNEQFF. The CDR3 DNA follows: TGTGCCAGTAGCCGGGACAGGGGGTGGGGGAATGAGCAGTTCTTC.

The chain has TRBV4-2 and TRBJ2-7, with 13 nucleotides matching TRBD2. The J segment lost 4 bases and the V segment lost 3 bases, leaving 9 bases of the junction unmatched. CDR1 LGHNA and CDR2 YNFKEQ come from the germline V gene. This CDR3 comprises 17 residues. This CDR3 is CASSQQPGLAGLYEQYF. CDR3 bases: TGTGCCAGCAGCCAGCAGCCGGGACTAGCGGGACTATACGAGCAGTACTTC.

CDR3 sequence (DNA): TGCAGCATAAGACAACCTCTAGAGAATGAGCAGTTCTTC. This sequence encodes CSIRQPLENEQFF. The chain uses TRBV29-1 and TRBJ2-1; D remains unclear. CDR3 length: 13 residues. Germline V gene lookup returns CDR1 SQVTM and CDR2 ANQGSEA. The V end lost 8 bases, the J end lost 7 bases, and 18 bases lay between the germline ends.

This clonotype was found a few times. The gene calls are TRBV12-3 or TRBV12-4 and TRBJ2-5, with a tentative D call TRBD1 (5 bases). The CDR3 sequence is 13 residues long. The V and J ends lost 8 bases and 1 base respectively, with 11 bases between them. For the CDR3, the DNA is TGTGCCAGCGGTGACAGCACCCAAGAGACCCAGTACTTC. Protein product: CASGDSTQETQYF.

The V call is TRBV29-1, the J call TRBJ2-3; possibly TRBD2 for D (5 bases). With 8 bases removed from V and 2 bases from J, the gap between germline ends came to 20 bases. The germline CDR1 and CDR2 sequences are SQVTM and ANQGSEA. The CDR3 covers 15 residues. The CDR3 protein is CSTHRGLAPTDTQYF. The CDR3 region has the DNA TGCAGCACCCACCGTGGGCTAGCCCCCACAGATACGCAGTATTTT.

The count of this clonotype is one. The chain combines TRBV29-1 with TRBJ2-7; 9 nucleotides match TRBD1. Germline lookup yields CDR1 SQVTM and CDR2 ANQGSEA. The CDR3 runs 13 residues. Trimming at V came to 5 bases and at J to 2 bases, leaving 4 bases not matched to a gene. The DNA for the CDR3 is TGCAGCGTTATGGGACAGGGTCCCTACGAGCAGTACTTC. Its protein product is CSVMGQGPYEQYF.

CDR3 nucleotides: TGTGCCAGCAGCTTAATTCAGGGGGCCTACGAGCAGTACTTC. Protein sequence: CASSLIQGAYEQYF. This chain connects TRBV11-2 to TRBJ2-7; 7 positions agree with TRBD1. Looked up from germline, CDR1 is SGHAT and CDR2 is FQNNGV. The CDR3 runs to 14 residues. With V trimmed by 2 bases and J by 2 bases, 3 bases remained unmatched.

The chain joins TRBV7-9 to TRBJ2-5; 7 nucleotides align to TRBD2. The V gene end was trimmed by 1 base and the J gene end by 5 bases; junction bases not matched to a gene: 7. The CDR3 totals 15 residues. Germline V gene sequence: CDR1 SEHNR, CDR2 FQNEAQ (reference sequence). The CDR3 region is CASSLVLGLLETQYF. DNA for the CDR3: TGTGCCAGCAGCTTAGTTTTGGGACTATTGGAGACCCAGTACTTC.

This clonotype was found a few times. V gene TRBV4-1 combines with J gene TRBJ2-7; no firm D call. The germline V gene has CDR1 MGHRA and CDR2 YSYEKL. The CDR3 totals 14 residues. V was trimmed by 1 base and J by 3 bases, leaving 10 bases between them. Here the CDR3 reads CASSQVLGFYEQYF. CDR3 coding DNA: TGCGCCAGCAGCCAAGTTTTGGGGTTCTACGAGCAGTACTTC.

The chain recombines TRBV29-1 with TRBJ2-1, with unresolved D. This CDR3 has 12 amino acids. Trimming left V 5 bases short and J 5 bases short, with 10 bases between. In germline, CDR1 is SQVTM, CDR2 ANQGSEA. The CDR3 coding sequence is TGCAGCGTTACATCCCGAGACAATGAGCAGTTCTTC. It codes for CSVTSRDNEQFF.

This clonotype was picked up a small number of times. CDR3 DNA sequence: TGTGCCAGCAGCTTACCCCGGCAGGGTTTTTCCTACGAGCAGTACTTC. It encodes CASSLPRQGFSYEQYF. The chain recombines TRBV7-9 with TRBJ2-7, with a weak D call TRBD1 (5 bases). The CDR3 loop spans 16 amino acids. V was clipped by 2 bases and J by 1 base, with 15 bases between them. CDR1 and CDR2 (germline): SEHNR, FQNEAQ (reference sequence).

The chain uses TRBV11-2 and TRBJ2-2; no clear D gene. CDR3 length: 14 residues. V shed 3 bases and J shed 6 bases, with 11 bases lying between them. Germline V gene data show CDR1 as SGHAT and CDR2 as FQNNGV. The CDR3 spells CASSLVRLAGELFF. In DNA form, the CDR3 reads TGTGCCAGCAGCTTGGTCCGTCTCGCCGGGGAGCTGTTTTTT.

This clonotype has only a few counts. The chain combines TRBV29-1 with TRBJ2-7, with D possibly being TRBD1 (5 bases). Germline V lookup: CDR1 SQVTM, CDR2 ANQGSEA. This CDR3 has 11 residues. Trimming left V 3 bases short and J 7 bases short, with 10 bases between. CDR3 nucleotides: TGCAGCGTTGAGAATGCAGGGGAGCAGTACTTC. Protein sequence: CSVENAGEQYF.

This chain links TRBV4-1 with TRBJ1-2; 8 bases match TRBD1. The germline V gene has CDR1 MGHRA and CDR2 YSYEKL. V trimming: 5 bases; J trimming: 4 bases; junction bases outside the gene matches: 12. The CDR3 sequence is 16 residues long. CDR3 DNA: TGCGCCAGCAGCAACCCGACAGGGGTACCCTCCTATGGCTACACCTTC. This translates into CASSNPTGVPSYGYTF.

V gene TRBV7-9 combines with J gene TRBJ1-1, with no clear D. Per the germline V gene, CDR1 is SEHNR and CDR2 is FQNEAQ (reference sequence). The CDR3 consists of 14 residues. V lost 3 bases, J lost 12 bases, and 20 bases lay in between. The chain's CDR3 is CASSFPRGWQDSFF. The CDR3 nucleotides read TGTGCCAGCAGCTTTCCTCGAGGCTGGCAGGACTCTTTCTTT.